This T cell receptor beta chain was captured in a study of blood T cell repertoires in COVID-19. About the research overall: From the United States, Italy and Spain came samples of acute and convalescent COVID-19. The analysed material was cDNA or gDNA that came from T cells, B-cell-depleted T cells, or PBMCs.

The V segment lost 8 bases and the J segment 1 base; nucleotides outside the gene matches: 7. The germline gives CDR1 MNHEY, CDR2 SVGAGI. This CDR3 has 15 residues. This clone was observed a few times. Original handling: Researchers report that nucleated cell counts were estimated from reference gene primer amplification. Here immunoSEQ multiplex PCR was the method, and the copy in TCRdb shows in-frame clones only, minus some. The V and J calls and the clone size are those of that table, but D and trimming were determined from the DNA. The repertoire holds 150,000 or so clones, more than 75% seen once, with 9.5% to 12% in the top ten. Patients in Seattle were enrolled during active infection, then followed longitudinally.

The chain carries TRBV6-5 and TRBJ1-1; 10 bases are shared with TRBD1. Sequences were obtained from peripheral blood. The sequence came from a woman in her 70s with COVID-19, enrolled during active disease. This CDR3 is CASGWTGGSNTEAFF. CDR3 in DNA: TGTGCCAGCGGTTGGACAGGGGGATCGAACACTGAAGCTTTCTTT.